Listed below are T cell receptor beta chains from one sample, sequenced in a study of multiple sclerosis patients with progressive multifocal leukoencephalopathy. Assay: immunoSEQ multiplex PCR; the TCRdb copy retains only in-frame clones and omits some. This sample has 25,000 to 35,000 clones, with roughly nine tenths found just once. This material consisted of PBMCs, taken from a patient treated with natalizumab. The receptors originated from a human donor with progressive multifocal leukoencephalopathy. The CDR3 runs from the conserved cysteine through the conserved F or W. D genes are given only for firm matches. Some rows have no size entry. The others give once, few or many, or a class for an expanded clone.

>TRBJ2-6|TRBV28|TRBD1|NA|19
TGTGCCAGCAGTTCCCCACGGTCGGGACAGGTCTCTGGGGCCAACGTCCTGACTTTC
CASSSPRSGQVSGANVLTF
>TRBJ1-2|TRBV7-2|NA|NA|13
TGTGCCAGCAGCTTAGGCCGGGACTATGGCTACACCTTC
CASSLGRDYGYTF
>TRBJ1-1|TRBV29-1|NA|NA|13
TGCAGCGTTGGGGGGGAGGGGGGGGCTGAAGCTTTCTTT
CSVGGEGGAEAFF
>TRBJ1-3|TRBV6-6|NA|NA|15
TGTGCCAGCAGCAAGGGACGTAACTCTGGAAACACCATATATTTT
CASSKGRNSGNTIYF
>TRBJ2-1|TRBV10-3|TRBD2|NA|16
TGTGCCATCAGTGAGGGAGGGCTAGCGGGAGGAGATGAGCAGTTCTTC
CAISEGGLAGGDEQFF
>TRBJ2-4|TRBV27|NA|NA|17
TGTGCCAGCAGTTCGCCTCAAGGGGGGCTAGCCAAAAACATTCAGTACTTC
CASSSPQGGLAKNIQYF
>TRBJ1-3|TRBV11-2|NA|NA|17
TGTGCCAGCAGCTTAGTGGGGACGCCGCTCTCTGGAAACACCATATATTTT
CASSLVGTPLSGNTIYF
>TRBJ1-5|TRBV21-1|NA|NA|13
TGTGCCAGCACCAGGGGGCTCTTTCAGCCCCAGCATTTT
CASTRGLFQPQHF
>TRBJ2-7|TRBV18|NA|NA|12
TGTGCCAGCTCACCGGGGGCCGGCGAGCAGTACTTC
CASSPGAGEQYF
>TRBJ2-3|TRBV19|NA|NA|12
TGTGCCAGTAGTATGGGGGTAGATACGCAGTATTTT
CASSMGVDTQYF
>TRBJ1-2|TRBV5-4|TRBD1|NA|14
TGTGCCAGCAGACCAGGGGGCGATGTATATGGCTACACCTTC
CASRPGGDVYGYTF
>TRBJ2-5|TRBV2|NA|NA|12
TGTGCCAGCAGGCCAACAGGGTGGAAGCAGTACTTC
CASRPTGWKQYF
>TRBJ2-7|TRBV18|TRBD1|NA|13
TGTGCCAGCTCACCGGGACAGCCCTACGAGCAGTACTTC
CASSPGQPYEQYF
>TRBJ2-7|TRBV19|TRBD2|NA|15
TGTGCCAGTCAAATCGACGGGACGGGGGGCTACGAGCAGTACTTC
CASQIDGTGGYEQYF
>TRBJ2-3|TRBV7-2|TRBD2|NA|14
TGTGCCAGCAGCTTGGGCGGGAGATATGATACGCAGTATTTT
CASSLGGRYDTQYF
>TRBJ2-7|TRBV9|NA|NA|13
TGTGCCAGCAGTCGTCAAGGGGAGAGCGAGCAGTACTTC
CASSRQGESEQYF
>TRBJ1-5|TRBV9|NA|NA|17
TGTGCCAGCAGCCCCGGGTCGGGGGTTGTCGGCAATCAGCCCCAGCATTTT
CASSPGSGVVGNQPQHF
>TRBJ2-3|TRBV19|NA|NA|15
TGTGCCAGTAGTATTGAGGGCACTAGCACAGATACGCAGTATTTT
CASSIEGTSTDTQYF
>TRBJ1-5|TRBV19|NA|NA|13
TGTGCCAGTAGTATAGCGACTTCCCAGCCCCAGCATTTT
CASSIATSQPQHF
>TRBJ1-5|TRBV19|TRBD1|NA|13
TGTGCCGCCGGGGACAGATCTAATCAGCCCCAGCATTTT
CAAGDRSNQPQHF
>TRBJ2-3|TRBV4-3|NA|NA|17
TGCGCCAGCAGCCAAGGTGTAGTATCCCCCTCCACAGATACGCAGTATTTT
CASSQGVVSPSTDTQYF
>TRBJ1-1|TRBV13|NA|NA|16
TGTGCCAGCAGCTTATGGAAAGGGAGTGGGGGCACTGAAGCTTTCTTT
CASSLWKGSGGTEAFF
>TRBJ1-2|TRBV7-2|TRBD1|once|19
TGTGCCAGCAGCTCCATCCTCTCTCCGGGACAGGGGAAGGGTTGGGGCTACACCTTC
CASSSILSPGQGKGWGYTF
>TRBJ2-5|TRBV19|NA|NA|15
TGTGCCAGTAGTATCGGTGGGAGGCCCCAAGAGACCCAGTACTTC
CASSIGGRPQETQYF
>TRBJ2-7|TRBV4-3|NA|NA|16
TGCGCCAGCAGCCAAGGTCCTCAGAACGGGGAATACGAGCAGTACTTC
CASSQGPQNGEYEQYF
>TRBJ2-7|TRBV5-8|TRBD1|NA|16
TGTGCCAGCAGCTTAGACATGACAGGGATTGCCTACGAGCAGTACTTC
CASSLDMTGIAYEQYF
>TRBJ2-7|TRBV6-6|NA|NA|14
TGTGCCAGCAGCCTGGGACTTCCCTCCTACGAGCAGTACTTC
CASSLGLPSYEQYF
>TRBJ2-2|TRBV4-2|NA|few|15
TGTGCCAGCAGCCAAGATGGGGGAGGAACCGGGGAGCTGTTTTTT
CASSQDGGGTGELFF
>TRBJ2-7|TRBV6-5|NA|once|15
TGTGCCAGCACGGCAAGGGGGGCAGGCGCCTACGAGCAGTACTTC
CASTARGAGAYEQYF
>TRBJ1-2|TRBV30|TRBD1|NA|15
TGTGCCTGGAGTCCTAGGGGACAGGGAGCTCGCGGCTACACCTTC
CAWSPRGQGARGYTF
>TRBJ1-5|TRBV28|NA|NA|15
TGTGCCAGCAGTATGGCGGAGGGCCCCCGTCAGCCCCAGCATTTT
CASSMAEGPRQPQHF
>TRBJ2-1|TRBV7-8|TRBD2|NA|18
TGTGCCAGCAGCTTACTGAAGCGGGAGTTTGGGGACTACAATGAGCAGTTCTTC
CASSLLKREFGDYNEQFF
>TRBJ1-2|TRBV7-9|TRBD1|NA|14
TGTGCCAGCAGCCAACCGGGACAGGGATATGGCTACACCTTC
CASSQPGQGYGYTF
>TRBJ2-7|TRBV29-1|TRBD1|NA|15
TGCAGCGTCAAGGTAGCAGGGACAGGGGCCTACGAGCAGTACTTC
CSVKVAGTGAYEQYF
>TRBJ1-2|TRBV5-5|NA|NA|13
TGTGCCAGCAGCTTGAACGCCTTCGAAGGCTACACCTTC
CASSLNAFEGYTF
>TRBJ1-1|TRBV5-1|NA|NA|14
TGCGCCAGCAGCCCGAGGATGGGGCACACTGAAGCTTTCTTT
CASSPRMGHTEAFF
>TRBJ1-1|TRBV7-8|TRBD1|NA|14
TGTGCCAGCAGCTTAGGGACAGGGCTTACTGAAGCTTTCTTT
CASSLGTGLTEAFF
>TRBJ1-1|TRBV6-5|NA|NA|11
TGTGCCAGCGGCGAAAGCACTGAAGCTTTCTTT
CASGESTEAFF
>TRBJ1-2|TRBV9|TRBD1|NA|15
TGTGCCAGCAGAATGGGACAGGACGGAGACTATGGCTACACCTTC
CASRMGQDGDYGYTF
>TRBJ2-3|TRBV28|TRBD2|NA|18
TGTGCCAGCAGTTTAGTGGGGTCGGGAGCGGGAGGCACAGATACGCAGTATTTT
CASSLVGSGAGGTDTQYF
>TRBJ1-4|TRBV7-9|NA|NA|14
TGTGCCAGCAGCTCCGACAGACATAATGAAAAACTGTTTTTT
CASSSDRHNEKLFF
>TRBJ1-2|TRBV4-3|TRBD1|NA|14
TGCGCCAGCAGCCAAGACGACAGGGGGGCGGGCTACACCTTC
CASSQDDRGAGYTF
>TRBJ1-2|TRBV28|TRBD1|NA|13
TGTGCCATCGCACAGGGGGCTAACTATGGCTACACCTTC
CAIAQGANYGYTF